This entry is about one T cell receptor (beta chain). Repertoires were generated with immunoSEQ multiplex PCR, while TCRdb's copy carries only in-frame clones and drops some. The sample records about 120,000 clones, approximately 90% being singletons. This entry is derived from a study of PD-L1 blockade in urothelial cancer. Across the whole study: Across blood samples, T cells had a median count of about 150,000.

Described time point: peripheral blood 6 weeks after treatment start. This receptor was taken from a man aged 55-75 years with urothelial cancer. This sample comprised PBMCs, obtained around atezolizumab (anti-PD-L1) treatment.

The CDR3, as DNA: TGTGCCAGCACGACCCTAGTAGACGGGGAGCTGTTTTTT. Translated, it gives CASTTLVDGELFF. V and J are TRBV27 and TRBJ2-2; D uncertain. Germline CDR1 reads MNHEY; CDR2 reads SMNVEV (reference sequence). Trimming took off 7 bases at V and 7 bases at J, with 13 bases between the two ends. CDR3 length equals 13 residues.